A single sample is the source of the 26 T cell receptor beta chains below, sequenced in a study of T cell responses to AZD1222 COVID-19 vaccine. Sequenced by immunoSEQ multiplex PCR; TCRdb stores in-frame clones only, minus some. The sample lists around 110,000 clones; 85% to 90% were seen once. The specimen was peripheral blood, collected on day 0 of AZD1222 vaccination. The receptors stem from an adult in good health.

The chain couples TRBV5-1 to TRBJ1-4, with D possibly being TRBD1 (5 bases). This CDR3 is 15 amino acids long. CDR1 SGHRS and CDR2 YFSETQ come from the germline V gene. V lost 5 bases and J lost 7, with 18 bases in between. The CDR3 bases are TGCGCCAGCAGTCTGGGGGAGGGGTTGAGTGAAAAACTGTTTTTT. Amino acids: CASSLGEGLSEKLFF. Drawing the rest from reference TRBV5-1 and TRBJ1-4, the complete variable domain is KAGVTQTPRYLIKTRGQQVTLSCSPISGHRSVSWYQQTPGQGLQFLFEYFSETQRNKGNFPGRFSGRQFSNSRSEMNVSTLELGDSALYLCASSLGEGLSEKLFFGSGTQLSVL.

This chain uses TRBV11-2 with TRBJ1-3; D is undetermined. The CDR3 spans 17 residues. With 0 bases removed from V and 5 bases from J, the gap between germline ends came to 17 bases. From germline, CDR1 is SGHAT and CDR2 FQNNGV. The CDR3 nucleotides are TGTGCCAGCAGCTTAGATTGGCGGGGATCCTTTAGAAACACCATATATTTT. It is translated as CASSLDWRGSFRNTIYF.

The genes are TRBV7-2 and TRBJ1-6, with D unresolved. The CDR3 is made up of 15 amino acids. The germline gives CDR1 SGHTA, CDR2 FQGNSA. The V end was cut by 1 base, the J end by 0 bases, with 4 bases between. In nucleotides, the CDR3 is TGTGCCAGCAGCTTAGAAGCCTCCTATAATTCACCCCTCCACTTT. This encodes CASSLEASYNSPLHF.

Only one count was recorded for this clone. V gene TRBV7-9 combines with J gene TRBJ2-1, with 7 bases aligning to TRBD1. Germline CDR1 and CDR2: SEHNR and FQNEAQ (reference sequence). V was pared by 3 bases and J by 5 bases, with 16 bases of the junction left unmatched. The CDR3 extends over 18 amino acids. CDR3 in amino acids: CASSFGAGGVKVDNEQFF. The CDR3 nucleotides are TGTGCCAGCAGCTTTGGTGCAGGGGGTGTTAAGGTAGACAATGAGCAGTTCTTC.

The rearrangement links TRBV7-2 to TRBJ1-5; D is possibly TRBD1 (5 bases). The CDR3 totals 15 residues. The ends were cut back, 3 bases at V and 2 bases at J, with 11 bases in the middle. Per germline, CDR1 SGHTA and CDR2 FQGNSA. The CDR3 is CASSFGGRGNQPQHF. The CDR3 region has the DNA TGTGCCAGCAGCTTTGGGGGGAGGGGCAATCAGCCCCAGCATTTT. Based on the CDR3 plus reference TRBV7-2 and TRBJ1-5, the full variable domain is GAGVSQSPSNKVTEKGKDVELRCDPISGHTALYWYRQSLGQGLEFLIYFQGNSAPDKSGLPSDRFSAERTGGSVSTLTIQRTQQEDSAVYLCASSFGGRGNQPQHFGDGTRLSIL.

CDR3 sequence: CAWSTQGPNQPQHF. The CDR3 region has the DNA TGTGCCTGGAGTACCCAGGGCCCCAATCAGCCCCAGCATTTT. This chain links TRBV30 with TRBJ1-5; the D gene is possibly TRBD1 (5 bases). The CDR3 has 14 residues. The germline V and J ends were trimmed by 2 bases and 3 bases, with 11 bases remaining between them. The V gene's germline CDR1 is GTSNPN and CDR2 SVGIG (reference sequence).

The V gene is TRBV18, the J gene TRBJ2-7; D remains ambiguous. There are 15 residues in the CDR3. Trimming removed 3 bases at V and 0 bases at J, with 12 bases between. Germline V gene sequence: CDR1 KGHSH, CDR2 LQKENI. CDR3 protein: CASSPASASSYEQYF. Written as DNA, the CDR3 is TGTGCCAGCTCACCGGCTTCTGCAAGCTCCTACGAGCAGTACTTC.

The V gene is TRBV7-9, the J gene TRBJ1-4, with TRBD1 matching over 7 bases. CDR3 length equals 16 residues. Germline V gene data show CDR1 as SEHNR and CDR2 as FQNEAQ (reference sequence). With 3 bases clipped from V and 6 bases from J, the junction kept 10 bases outside the gene matches. The CDR3 spells CASSFRVGTDYEKLFF. CDR3 DNA: TGTGCCAGCAGCTTTAGGGTAGGGACAGACTATGAAAAACTGTTTTTT.

The chain recombines TRBV21-1 with TRBJ2-7; the table calls TRBD2, which could not be checked here. TRBV21-1 is termed a pseudogene. This CDR3 comprises 15 residues. CDR3 loop: CASSSGTSAIYEQYF. The DNA of the CDR3 is TGTGCCAGCAGCTCCGGGACTAGCGCGATCTACGAGCAGTACTTC.

The chain recombines TRBV7-9 with TRBJ1-3, with 12 bases matching TRBD1. The germline gives CDR1 SEHNR, CDR2 FQNEAQ (reference sequence). This CDR3 has 17 residues. V gave up 5 bases and J gave up 0 bases; unmatched junction bases: 5. CDR3 nucleotide sequence: TGTGCCAGCAGCGTCGGGACAGGGGGCACCTCTGGAAACACCATATATTTT. The encoded protein is CASSVGTGGTSGNTIYF. Together with reference TRBV7-9 and TRBJ1-3, the CDR3 gives the full variable domain: DTGVSQNPRHKITKRGQNVTFRCDPISEHNRLYWYRQTLGQGPEFLTYFQNEAQLEKSRLLSDRFSAERPKGSFSTLEIQRTEQGDSAMYLCASSVGTGGTSGNTIYFGEGSWLTVV.

The chain has TRBV11-2 and TRBJ2-4; TRBD1 aligns across 11 bases. This CDR3 is built from 14 residues. V was pared by 5 bases and J by 10 bases, with 7 bases of the junction left unmatched. CDR1 is SGHAT, CDR2 FQNNGV, per germline. CDR3 region: CASSVPGQGVIQYF. The DNA for the CDR3 is TGTGCCAGCAGCGTACCGGGACAGGGGGTTATTCAGTACTTC.

The J gene is TRBJ2-5, the V gene TRBV7-9; perhaps D is TRBD1 or TRBD2 (5 bases each). The CDR3 contains 14 residues. The V end lost 0 bases, the J end lost 5 bases, and 10 bases lay between the germline ends. The germline gives CDR1 SEHNR, CDR2 FQNEAQ (reference sequence). CDR3 region: CASSLAQGVETQYF. CDR3 DNA sequence: TGTGCCAGCAGCTTAGCCCAGGGAGTGGAGACCCAGTACTTC. The full variable domain, with the rest looked up from reference TRBV7-9 and TRBJ2-5, is DTGVSQNPRHKITKRGQNVTFRCDPISEHNRLYWYRQTLGQGPEFLTYFQNEAQLEKSRLLSDRFSAERPKGSFSTLEIQRTEQGDSAMYLCASSLAQGVETQYFGPGTRLLVL.

This clone has a single count. The chain is built from TRBV4-1 and TRBJ2-7; 11 bases are shared with TRBD2. After removal of 0 bases from V and 4 bases from J, the junction contained 11 bases not matched to a gene. The CDR3 runs 18 residues. Germline V gives CDR1 MGHRA, CDR2 YSYEKL. The CDR3 spells CASSQDSVGTSGRYEQYF. The CDR3 nucleotides read TGCGCCAGCAGCCAAGATTCAGTCGGGACTAGCGGTCGATACGAGCAGTACTTC.

The chain employs TRBV6-2 or TRBV6-3 and TRBJ2-1; D tentatively reads TRBD1 or TRBD2 (5 bases each). CDR1 is MNHEY and CDR2 is SVGEGT in the germline V gene. CDR3 size: 14 residues. V was clipped by 5 bases and J by 6 bases, with 14 bases between them. The DNA of the CDR3 is TGTGCCAGCAGTAAGGCCGGGACGCGCAATGAGCAGTTCTTC. Encoded protein: CASSKAGTRNEQFF.

The genes are TRBV6-5 and TRBJ1-2, with 7 bases identical to TRBD1. Looked up from germline, CDR1 is MNHEY and CDR2 is SVGAGI. The CDR3 spans 15 residues. With V trimmed by 6 bases and J by 4 bases, 11 bases remained unmatched. CDR3 residues: CASRVGQEGAYGYTF. DNA for the CDR3: TGTGCCAGCAGAGTCGGACAGGAAGGCGCCTATGGCTACACCTTC.

V gene TRBV27 combines with J gene TRBJ1-1; the D is unclear. The CDR3 length is 13 residues. Germline V gene data show CDR1 as MNHEY and CDR2 as SMNVEV (reference sequence). V was shortened by 6 bases and J by 4 bases, with 12 bases between the two germline ends. The CDR3, as DNA: TGTGCCAGCAGCCCCTTCTTCGGCACTGAAGCTTTCTTT. This sequence encodes CASSPFFGTEAFF.

The rearrangement links TRBV15 to TRBJ1-3; 8 bases fit TRBD1. From germline, CDR1 is LNHNV and CDR2 YYDKDF (reference sequence). With 3 bases clipped from V and 7 bases from J, the junction kept 5 bases outside the gene matches. The CDR3 is 14 residues long. The CDR3 coding sequence is TGTGCCACCAGCAGGGGAGGACAGGGCAACACCATATATTTT. Protein product: CATSRGGQGNTIYF.

This rearrangement joins TRBV12-3 or TRBV12-4 to TRBJ1-1; D gene ambiguous. The CDR3 has 13 amino acids. Trimming took off 3 bases at V and 1 base at J, with 6 bases between the two ends. CDR3 nucleotides: TGTGCCAGCAGTTTTAGAGCGAACACTGAAGCTTTCTTT. Translation gives CASSFRANTEAFF.

J is TRBJ2-3 and V is TRBV21-1; no DNA check was done on the table's D call, TRBD1. TRBV21-1 is an annotated pseudogene. This CDR3 spans 15 amino acids. CDR3 coding DNA: TGTGCCGAGAAATTAGGACAGAGAAGCACAGATACGCAGTATTTT. It codes for CAEKLGQRSTDTQYF.

The chain couples TRBV14 to TRBJ1-2, with D unclear. Germline V lookup: CDR1 SGHDN, CDR2 FVKESK. The CDR3 has 13 residues. The ends were cut back, 0 bases at V and 8 bases at J, with 10 bases in the middle. Written as DNA, the CDR3 is TGTGCCAGCAGCCAAGAACGGGTTGAGGGCTACACCTTC. Translating it yields CASSQERVEGYTF.

The CDR3 region has the DNA TGCGCCAGCAGCTTACTGACTTCCGTTGGCGAGCAGTTCTTC. Its translation is CASSLLTSVGEQFF. The V gene is TRBV5-1, the J gene TRBJ2-1; D unclear. Trimming pared 2 bases from V and 10 bases from J, leaving 16 bases between. The CDR3 has 14 amino acids. Germline-derived CDR1 and CDR2 are SGHRS and YFSETQ. The full variable domain, completed using reference TRBV5-1 and TRBJ2-1, is KAGVTQTPRYLIKTRGQQVTLSCSPISGHRSVSWYQQTPGQGLQFLFEYFSETQRNKGNFPGRFSGRQFSNSRSEMNVSTLELGDSALYLCASSLLTSVGEQFFGPGTRLTVL.

This clone has only a few counts. The V call is TRBV5-1, the J call TRBJ2-3, with 7 bases that match TRBD2. CDR3 length equals 17 residues. Losses at the gene ends were 0 bases for V and 6 bases for J; bases not matched to a gene: 13. Germline CDR1 and CDR2: SGHRS and YFSETQ. The CDR3 is CASSLDVTSAGGDTQYF. CDR3 DNA: TGCGCCAGCAGCTTGGACGTTACTAGCGCCGGGGGGGATACGCAGTATTTT. The whole variable domain, filled in from reference TRBV5-1 and TRBJ2-3, reads KAGVTQTPRYLIKTRGQQVTLSCSPISGHRSVSWYQQTPGQGLQFLFEYFSETQRNKGNFPGRFSGRQFSNSRSEMNVSTLELGDSALYLCASSLDVTSAGGDTQYFGPGTRLTVL.

The chain combines TRBV28 with TRBJ1-2; 10 nucleotides align to TRBD1. CDR3 length equals 15 residues. V lost 7 bases and J lost 8; bases outside the gene matches: 13. CDR1 is MDHEN and CDR2 is SYDVKM in the germline V gene. The CDR3 protein is CASIGTGVVVRGYTF. The CDR3 DNA reads TGTGCCAGCATAGGGACAGGGGTAGTCGTAAGAGGCTACACCTTC.

J is TRBJ1-5 and V is TRBV6-1; possible D gene TRBD1, 5 bases. This CDR3 has 14 amino acids. Trimming left V 3 bases short and J 6 bases short, with 12 bases between. Germline CDR1 MNHNS, CDR2 SASEGT. The CDR3 DNA is TGTGCCAGCAGTGACAGCGGGGGGAGTCAGCCCCAGCATTTT. Its translation: CASSDSGGSQPQHF.

Comment on this clone: In the same sample, other DNA sequences code for this CDR3. The rearrangement links TRBV18 to TRBJ2-1; D is perhaps TRBD2 (6 bases). The CDR3 is 15 residues long. The V gene lost 3 bases and the J gene lost 4 bases, with 13 bases spanning the gap. Germline assignment: CDR1 KGHSH and CDR2 LQKENI. This CDR3 reads CASSPPGTPYNEQFF. The CDR3 DNA is TGTGCCAGCTCACCCCCCGGGACTCCTTACAATGAGCAGTTCTTC.

The J gene is TRBJ2-7, the V gene TRBV21-1; whether TRBD2, the table's D call, matches the DNA was not checked. TRBV21-1 is termed a pseudogene. The CDR3 has 17 amino acids. CDR3 loop: CASSKEGFGRAPYEQYF. The CDR3 nucleotides are TGTGCCAGCAGCAAAGAAGGGTTTGGGCGGGCACCCTACGAGCAGTACTTC.